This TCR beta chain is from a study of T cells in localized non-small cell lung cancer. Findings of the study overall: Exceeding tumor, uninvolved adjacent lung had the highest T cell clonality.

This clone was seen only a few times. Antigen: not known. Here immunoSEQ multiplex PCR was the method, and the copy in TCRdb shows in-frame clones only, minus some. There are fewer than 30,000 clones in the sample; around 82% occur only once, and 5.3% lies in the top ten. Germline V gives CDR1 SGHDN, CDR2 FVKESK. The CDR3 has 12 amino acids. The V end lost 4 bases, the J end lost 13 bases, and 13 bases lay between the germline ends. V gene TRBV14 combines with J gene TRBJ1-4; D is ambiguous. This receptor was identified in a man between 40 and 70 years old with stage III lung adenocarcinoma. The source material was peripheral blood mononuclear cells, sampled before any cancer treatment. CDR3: CASSPSGHGLFF. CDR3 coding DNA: TGTGCCAGCAGCCCTTCTGGCCACGGACTGTTTTTT.